What follows is one TCR beta chain and its context. Its target is not known. V lost 3 bases to trimming and J lost 6 bases, with 15 bases between them. This CDR3 is built from 15 residues. In germline, CDR1 is SNHLY, CDR2 FYNNEI. Per the authors' pipeline: Filtering differed, since immunoSEQ gave only junction sequences and no quality scores. Assay: immunoSEQ multiplex PCR; the TCRdb copy retains only in-frame clones and omits some. V and J calls and clone size are given by that table; D and trimming were obtained from the DNA. This table holds hundreds of thousands of clones, more than 70% found once. This record belongs to a study of shared clonotypes between healthy human individuals. The overall study: The donors, a couple of women and a few men, were aged 18 to 49.

General study points: Sampling involved blood alone; tissue repertoires likely differ.

The sequence came from a woman in her twenties or thirties in good health. This sequence joins TRBV2 and TRBJ1-5, with no clear D. Sequencing was done on a sample of memory CD4+ T cells sorted from blood. As to subset: CD45RA-negative fraction. CDR3 DNA sequence: TGTGCCAGCAGTGACGTTACAGTGGATGCTCAGCCCCAGCATTTT. Translating gives CASSDVTVDAQPQHF.